The 9 T cell receptor beta chains below were found in one sample sequenced in a study of early T cells in non-severe SARS-CoV-2 infection. TCRdb fed the 5' RACE reads into MiXCR, producing one record per CDR3 protein. The sample gives under 85,000 distinct CDR3 sequences, more than 4% of which show up once; roughly 6.6% is in the top ten. The source was whole blood, collected at baseline. The receptors originated from an adult who was a healthcare worker with PCR-confirmed SARS-CoV-2 infection or an uninfected control (not recorded which).

On this clonotype itself: A much larger clone differs by one base, so this may be a read error. The CDR3 carries no conserved terminal phenylalanine or tryptophan, so it likely arises from a read error. The CDR3 region has the DNA TGTGCCAGCACATCCCTGAGGGGCGGGAAGAGTGAGCAGTTCATC. It translates to CASTSLRGGKSEQFI. The chain employs TRBV12-3 or TRBV12-4 and TRBJ2-1, with D perhaps TRBD2 (6 bases). The CDR3 has 15 amino acids. The V gene lost 7 bases and the J gene lost 9 bases, with 22 bases spanning the gap.

Of note for this clonotype: An end of the junction does not agree with germline; a read error may underlie this. The gene calls are TRBV13 and TRBJ2-4; D remains unclear. CDR1 is PRHDT and CDR2 is FYEKMQ in the germline V gene (reference sequence). The CDR3 is made up of 14 amino acids. The CDR3, as DNA: TGTGCCAGCAGCGTAGGGTTGACCAAAAACATTCAGTACTTC. This encodes CASSVGLTKNIQYF.

This clonotype was detected many times. This chain connects TRBV20-1 to TRBJ1-1; 8 nucleotides line up with TRBD1. V lost 6 bases to trimming and J lost 2 bases; unmatched junction nucleotides: 5. This CDR3 has 13 residues. Germline values: CDR1 DFQATT, CDR2 SNEGSKA (reference sequence). The CDR3 protein is CSARGQANTEAFF. The CDR3 nucleotides read TGCAGTGCCCGGGGACAGGCCAACACTGAAGCTTTCTTT.

This clonotype was observed at least ten times. The V and J genes are TRBV6-5 and TRBJ1-2; D remains unclear. CDR1 and CDR2 (germline): MNHEY, SVGAGI. There are 14 residues in the CDR3. The germline V and J ends were trimmed by 2 bases and 5 bases, with 12 bases remaining between them. CDR3 DNA: TGTGCCAGCAGTTACGTGGGAGCTTCGTATGGCTACACCTTC. Protein: CASSYVGASYGYTF.

The V and J genes are TRBV12-3 or TRBV12-4 and TRBJ1-6; tentatively, D is TRBD1 (6 bases). The ends were cut back, 6 bases at V and 0 bases at J, with 15 bases in the middle. CDR3 size: 17 residues. Here the CDR3 DNA reads TGTGCCAGCAGACCCGAGGGGGGCCTCTCCTATAATTCACCCCTCCACTTT. It codes for CASRPEGGLSYNSPLHF.

This clonotype was counted ten times or more. The chain employs TRBV6-5 and TRBJ1-6; 8 nucleotides match TRBD1. The CDR3 is made up of 16 amino acids. Germline V gene data show CDR1 as MNHEY and CDR2 as SVGAGI. With V trimmed by 4 bases and J by 7 bases, 9 bases remained unmatched. Here the CDR3 reads CASSSTDRVWNSPLHF. CDR3 bases: TGTGCCAGCAGTTCAACGGACAGGGTGTGGAATTCACCCCTCCACTTT.

This clonotype was counted many times. The V call is TRBV5-4, the J call TRBJ2-3; TRBD2 is a possible D gene (5 bases). Trimming removed 0 bases at V and 4 bases at J, with 9 bases between. The CDR3 has 14 amino acids. Germline V CDR1 and CDR2: SGHNT, YYREEE (reference sequence). CDR3: CASSLVGESDTQYF. The CDR3, as DNA: TGTGCCAGCAGCTTGGTGGGAGAATCAGATACGCAGTATTTT. Filled out from reference TRBV5-4 and TRBJ2-3, the complete variable domain reads ETGVTQSPTHLIKTRGQQVTLRCSSQSGHNTVSWYQQALGQGPQFIFQYYREEENGRGNFPPRFSGLQFPNYSSELNVNALELDDSALYLCASSLVGESDTQYFGPGTRLTVL.

This clonotype was seen many times. The rearrangement links TRBV20-1 to TRBJ1-1, with TRBD1 matching 9 bases. Germline CDR1 and CDR2: DFQATT and SNEGSKA (reference sequence). The length of the CDR3 is 17 residues. V was clipped by 2 bases and J by 5 bases; unmatched bases: 15. This CDR3 reads CSARLVPGQGKGTEAFF. CDR3 DNA sequence: TGCAGTGCTAGACTCGTTCCGGGACAGGGAAAGGGGACTGAAGCTTTCTTT.

The chain recombines TRBV6-1 with TRBJ1-2; 8 bases line up with TRBD1. The V and J ends lost 5 bases and 2 bases, in that order; junction bases with no gene match: 4. This CDR3 has 14 amino acids. Germline loops: CDR1 MNHNS, CDR2 SASEGT. CDR3 bases: TGTGCCAGCAGTACCGACAGGGGAAACTATGGCTACACCTTC. Its protein is CASSTDRGNYGYTF.